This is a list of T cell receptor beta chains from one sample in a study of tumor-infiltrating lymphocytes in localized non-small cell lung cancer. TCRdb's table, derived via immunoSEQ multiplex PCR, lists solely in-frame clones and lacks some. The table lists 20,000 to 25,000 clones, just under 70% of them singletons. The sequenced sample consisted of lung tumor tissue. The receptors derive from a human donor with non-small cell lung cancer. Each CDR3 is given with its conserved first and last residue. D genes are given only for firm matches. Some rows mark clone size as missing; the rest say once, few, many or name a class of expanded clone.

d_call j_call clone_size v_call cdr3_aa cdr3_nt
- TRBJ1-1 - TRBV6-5 CASSYSMRNTEAFF TGTGCCAGCAGTTACTCGATGCGGAACACTGAAGCTTTCTTT
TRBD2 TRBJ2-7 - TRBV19 CASSRGEDTDYEQYF TGTGCCAGTTCTCGGGGGGAAGATACCGACTACGAGCAGTACTTC
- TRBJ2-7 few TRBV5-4 CASSLDSLGEQYF TGTGCCAGCAGCCTCGACAGCCTCGGGGAGCAGTACTTC
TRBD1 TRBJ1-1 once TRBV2 CASSQQGGTEAFF TGTGCCAGCAGTCAACAGGGGGGGACTGAAGCTTTCTTT
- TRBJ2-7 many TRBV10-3 CATGGGHYEQYF TGTGCCACCGGGGGCGGACACTACGAGCAGTACTTC
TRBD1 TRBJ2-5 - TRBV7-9 CASSWTGSVYTQYF TGTGCCAGCAGCTGGACAGGGTCCGTTTACACCCAGTACTTC
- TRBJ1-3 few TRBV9 CASSDIYGNTIYF TGTGCCAGCAGCGATATATATGGAAACACCATATATTTT
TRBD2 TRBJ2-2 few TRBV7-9 CASSQRLAGNTGELFF TGTGCCAGCAGCCAACGGCTAGCGGGGAACACCGGGGAGCTGTTTTTT
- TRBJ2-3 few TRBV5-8 CASSLDPGRITDTQYF TGTGCCAGCAGCTTGGACCCAGGACGAATCACAGATACGCAGTATTTT
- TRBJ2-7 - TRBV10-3 CAISESAIAAAGYEQYF TGTGCCATCAGTGAGTCGGCGATAGCGGCCGCGGGGTACGAGCAGTACTTC
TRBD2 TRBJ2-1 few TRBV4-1 CASSQSPGGSFSYNEQFF TGCGCCAGCAGCCAGTCCCCTGGCGGGAGTTTCTCCTACAATGAGCAGTTCTTC
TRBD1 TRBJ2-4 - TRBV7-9 CASSYRQGEDKNIQYF TGTGCCAGCAGCTACAGACAGGGGGAGGACAAAAACATTCAGTACTTC
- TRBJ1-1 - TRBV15 CATSRGAGNTEAFF TGTGCCACCAGCAGAGGGGCAGGGAACACTGAAGCTTTCTTT
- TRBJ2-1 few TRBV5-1 CASSPGHNEQFF TGCGCCAGCAGCCCAGGGCACAATGAGCAGTTCTTC
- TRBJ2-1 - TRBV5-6 CASSSSRVYNEQFF TGTGCCAGCAGCTCGTCCAGGGTCTACAATGAGCAGTTCTTC
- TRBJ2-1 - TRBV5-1 CASSLGQVFSEQFF TGCGCCAGCAGCTTGGGACAGGTCTTTTCTGAGCAGTTCTTC
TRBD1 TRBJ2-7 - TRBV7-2 CASSPGQGTYEQYF TGTGCCAGCAGCCCGGGACAGGGTACCTACGAGCAGTACTTC